The source of this T cell receptor beta chain is a study of blood T cell repertoires in COVID-19. It was during active infection that Seattle patients were enrolled and then longitudinally followed. Germline assignment: CDR1 SGDLS and CDR2 YYNGEE. The CDR3 extends over 14 amino acids. V lost 3 bases and J lost 10, with 14 bases in between. Clones were sequenced by immunoSEQ multiplex PCR, and TCRdb holds only the in-frame ones, with some missing. The sample yields about 270,000 clones, around 88% seen once. Sequenced material: peripheral blood. The receptor was isolated from a woman aged 80 or over with COVID-19, enrolled during active disease. The rearrangement uses TRBV9 and TRBJ1-6; possible D gene TRBD1, 6 bases. The chain's CDR3 is CASSEGGIPSPLHF. The CDR3 bases are TGTGCCAGCAGCGAGGGGGGGATTCCCTCACCCCTCCACTTT.